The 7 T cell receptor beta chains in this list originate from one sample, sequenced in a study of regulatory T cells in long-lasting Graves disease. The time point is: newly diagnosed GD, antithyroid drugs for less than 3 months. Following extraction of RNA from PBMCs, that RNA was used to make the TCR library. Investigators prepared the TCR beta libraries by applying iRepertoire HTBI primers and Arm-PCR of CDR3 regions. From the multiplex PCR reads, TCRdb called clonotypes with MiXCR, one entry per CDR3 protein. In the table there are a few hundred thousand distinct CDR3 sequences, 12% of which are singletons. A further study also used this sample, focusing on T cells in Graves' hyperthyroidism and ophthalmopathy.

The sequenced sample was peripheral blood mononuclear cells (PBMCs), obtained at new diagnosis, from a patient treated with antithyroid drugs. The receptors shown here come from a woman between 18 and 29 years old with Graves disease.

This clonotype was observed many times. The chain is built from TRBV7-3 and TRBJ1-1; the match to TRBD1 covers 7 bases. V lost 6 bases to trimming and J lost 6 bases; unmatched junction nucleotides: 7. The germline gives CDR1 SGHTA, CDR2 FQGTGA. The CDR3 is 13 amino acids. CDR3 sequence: CASRLDRASEAFF. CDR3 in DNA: TGTGCCAGCAGGCTAGACAGGGCTTCTGAAGCTTTCTTT.

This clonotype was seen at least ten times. Here the CDR3 DNA reads TGTGCCAGCAGCTTACGTCCAATGGGGGGGAGCAATCAGCCCCAGCATTTT. Amino acid sequence: CASSLRPMGGSNQPQHF. The chain has TRBV7-8 and TRBJ1-5, with D perhaps TRBD1 (5 bases). Looked up from germline, CDR1 is SGHVS and CDR2 is FQNEAQ. The CDR3 runs to 17 residues. Trimming removed 2 bases from V and 1 base from J, with 15 bases in between.

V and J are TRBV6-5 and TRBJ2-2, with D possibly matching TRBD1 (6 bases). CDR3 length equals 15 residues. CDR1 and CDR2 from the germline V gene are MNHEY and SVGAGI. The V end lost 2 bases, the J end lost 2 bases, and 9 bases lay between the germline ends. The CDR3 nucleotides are TGTGCCAGCAGTTACCCAGGGGTTAACACCGGGGAGCTGTTTTTT. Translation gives CASSYPGVNTGELFF.

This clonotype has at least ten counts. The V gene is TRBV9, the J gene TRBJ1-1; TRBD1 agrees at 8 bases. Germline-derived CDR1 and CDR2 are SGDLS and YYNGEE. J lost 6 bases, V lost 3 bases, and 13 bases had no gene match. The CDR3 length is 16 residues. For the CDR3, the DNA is TGTGCCAGCAGCGACTCTTCCGGGACAGGCTCGCCTGAAGCTTTCTTT. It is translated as CASSDSSGTGSPEAFF.

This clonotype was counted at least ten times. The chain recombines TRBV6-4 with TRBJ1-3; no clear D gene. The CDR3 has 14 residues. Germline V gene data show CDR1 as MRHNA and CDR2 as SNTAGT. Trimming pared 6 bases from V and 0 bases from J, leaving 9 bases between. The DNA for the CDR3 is TGTGCCAGCAGCAGGAGTTCCTCTGGAAACACCATATATTTT. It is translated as CASSRSSSGNTIYF.

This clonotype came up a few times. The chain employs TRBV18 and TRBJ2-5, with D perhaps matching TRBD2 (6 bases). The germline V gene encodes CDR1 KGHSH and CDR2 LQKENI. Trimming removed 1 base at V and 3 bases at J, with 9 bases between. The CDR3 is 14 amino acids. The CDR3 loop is CASSPRDFKETQYF. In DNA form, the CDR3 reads TGTGCCAGCTCACCACGGGACTTTAAAGAGACCCAGTACTTC.

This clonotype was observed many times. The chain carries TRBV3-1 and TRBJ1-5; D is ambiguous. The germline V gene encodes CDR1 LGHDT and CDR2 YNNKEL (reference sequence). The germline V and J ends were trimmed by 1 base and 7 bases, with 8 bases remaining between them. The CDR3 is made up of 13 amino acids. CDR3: CASSQGNRQPQHF. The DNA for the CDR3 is TGTGCCAGCAGCCAAGGGAATAGGCAGCCCCAGCATTTT.